A selection of T cell receptor beta chains follows, all from one sample in a study of blood T cell repertoires in COVID-19. Assay: immunoSEQ multiplex PCR; the TCRdb copy retains only in-frame clones and omits some. The sample carries about 300,000 clones, 83% recorded once. Sequenced input: peripheral blood. The source is a woman aged 45-65 years who had recovered from COVID-19. The CDR3 runs from the conserved cysteine through the conserved F or W. The order of the fields is J gene, CDR3 length, clone size, D gene, V gene, CDR3 protein, CDR3 DNA. D genes are given only for firm matches. Not every row has a clone size; where given, it reads once, few, many or a size class.

TRBJ1-3 14 - - TRBV28 CASSIGEGRNTIYF TGTGCCAGCAGTATAGGGGAGGGAAGAAACACCATATATTTT
TRBJ1-1 14 - - TRBV29-1 CSVKWGEMNTEAFF TGCAGCGTCAAATGGGGGGAGATGAACACTGAAGCTTTCTTT
TRBJ1-3 15 - - TRBV7-2 CASSLGDSSGNTIYF TGTGCCAGCAGCTTAGGGGACTCTTCTGGAAACACCATATATTTT
TRBJ1-2 13 - - TRBV19 CASTPGTLRGYTF TGTGCCAGTACCCCCGGGACACTTCGGGGCTACACCTTC
TRBJ2-5 13 - - TRBV27 CASSFFRSETQYF TGTGCCAGCAGTTTTTTTCGGTCCGAGACCCAGTACTTC
TRBJ2-4 14 - - TRBV28 CASSSGGGGLHQYF TGTGCCAGCAGTTCGGGAGGGGGCGGTCTTCATCAGTACTTC
TRBJ2-1 13 - TRBD1 TRBV3-1/TRBV3-2 CASSQTGGNEQFF TGTGCCAGCAGCCAGACAGGGGGCAATGAGCAGTTCTTC
TRBJ1-3 14 - - TRBV7-2 CASSGGGSGNTIYF TGTGCCAGCAGTGGGGGGGGTAGTGGAAACACCATATATTTT
TRBJ2-3 12 - - TRBV2 CASSEDRDTQYF TGTGCCAGCAGTGAAGATCGAGATACGCAGTATTTT
TRBJ2-5 14 - TRBD1 TRBV5-4 CASSRQGAQETQYF TGTGCCAGCAGCCGACAGGGGGCGCAAGAGACCCAGTACTTC
TRBJ1-5 16 few TRBD1 TRBV3-1/TRBV3-2 CASSQTGTVFNQPQHF TGTGCCAGCAGCCAAACCGGGACAGTGTTCAATCAGCCCCAGCATTTT
TRBJ2-3 17 - - TRBV4-1 CASSQDFAAGGGDTQYF TGCGCCAGCAGCCAAGACTTTGCGGCAGGGGGAGGAGATACGCAGTATTTT
TRBJ2-1 15 - - TRBV5-4 CASRIQGDTYNEQFF TGTGCCAGCAGGATACAGGGAGATACCTACAATGAGCAGTTCTTC
TRBJ2-1 15 - TRBD1 TRBV28 CASSLGTGPYNEQFF TGTGCCAGCAGTCTAGGGACAGGGCCCTACAATGAGCAGTTCTTC
TRBJ2-2 18 - - TRBV21-1 CASSKIADRGSNTGELFF TGTGCCAGCAGCAAAATTGCGGACAGAGGATCGAACACCGGGGAGCTGTTTTTT
TRBJ2-1 17 - TRBD2 TRBV5-1 CASSGTSGRLPYNEQFF TGCGCCAGCAGCGGGACTAGCGGGAGACTTCCCTACAATGAGCAGTTCTTC
TRBJ2-2 15 - - TRBV19 CASSIQGSNTGELFF TGTGCCAGTAGTATCCAGGGGTCGAACACCGGGGAGCTGTTTTTT
TRBJ1-6 15 few - TRBV13 CASSTGGPYNSPLHF TGTGCCAGCAGTACTGGAGGACCTTACAATTCACCCCTCCACTTT
TRBJ2-7 16 - - TRBV19 CASSIRGSLNSYEQYF TGTGCCAGTAGTATTCGCGGCAGCTTAAATTCCTACGAGCAGTACTTC
TRBJ1-2 14 - - TRBV28 CASSYTTGLYGYTF TGTGCCAGCAGTTATACAACAGGGTTATATGGCTACACCTTC
TRBJ1-1 12 - - TRBV27 CASSFMEGEAFF TGTGCCAGCAGTTTTATGGAGGGGGAAGCTTTCTTT
TRBJ1-1 14 few TRBD1 TRBV2 CASRTTGGRTEAFF TGTGCCAGCAGAACGACAGGGGGGAGGACTGAAGCTTTCTTT
TRBJ1-5 17 - TRBD1 TRBV28 CASSPLGQGHSNQPQHF TGTGCCAGCAGTCCTCTGGGACAGGGGCATAGCAATCAGCCCCAGCATTTT
TRBJ1-3 11 once - TRBV27 CASSQGSTIYF TGTGCCAGCAGTCAGGGGTCCACCATATATTTT
TRBJ2-7 15 - - TRBV24-1 CATSDSAGNSYEQYF TGTGCCACCAGTGATTCGGCGGGGAACTCCTACGAGCAGTACTTC
TRBJ1-5 17 - TRBD1 TRBV5-1 CASSPGQGAGSNQPQHF TGCGCCAGCAGCCCGGGACAGGGGGCGGGAAGCAATCAGCCCCAGCATTTT
TRBJ2-2 14 - TRBD1 TRBV18 CASSRGQRDGELFF TGTGCCAGCTCACGGGGACAGAGGGACGGGGAGCTGTTTTTT
TRBJ2-3 15 - TRBD2 TRBV4-1 CASSMTSGGPDTQYF TGCGCCAGCAGCATGACTAGCGGGGGCCCAGATACGCAGTATTTT
TRBJ2-5 13 - TRBD1 TRBV29-1 CSVEGQGALAQYF TGCAGCGTTGAGGGACAGGGGGCCTTGGCCCAGTACTTC